This is a list of T cell receptor beta chains from one sample in a study of T cells after yellow fever vaccination. TCRdb re-called the 5' RACE reads with MiXCR, one entry per CDR3 protein. The table lists a few hundred thousand distinct CDR3 sequences, approximately 12% of them singletons. The sequencing used CD4+ T cells sorted from PBMCs, collected 15 days after the yellow fever booster vaccination. The origin of the receptors is a man aged 18 to 29 who received the YFV17D yellow fever vaccine. Both conserved end residues are part of each CDR3. The D gene is left open where the match is weak. The size of a clone is reported for some rows only, either as once, few or many, or as a class for expanded clones.

v_gene: TRBV7-9
d_gene: NA
j_gene: TRBJ2-5
len: 14
abundance: NA
CDR3nt: TGTGCCAGCAGCCAGGGGGAGGCCCAAGAGACCCAGTACTTC
CDR3aa: CASSQGEAQETQYF

v_gene: TRBV20-1
d_gene: TRBD1
j_gene: TRBJ2-5
len: 11
abundance: few
CDR3nt: TGCAGTGCCCTGACAGGGGAGACCCAGTACTTC
CDR3aa: CSALTGETQYF

v_gene: TRBV5-1
d_gene: NA
j_gene: TRBJ2-2
len: 16
abundance: few
CDR3nt: TGCGCCAGCAGCTTGAGAGGGCTAGAGAACACCGGGGAGCTGTTTTTT
CDR3aa: CASSLRGLENTGELFF

v_gene: TRBV5-1
d_gene: TRBD2
j_gene: TRBJ2-5
len: 15
abundance: NA
CDR3nt: TGCGCCAGCAGCTTGGCCCGACTAGCACAAGAGACCCAGTACTTC
CDR3aa: CASSLARLAQETQYF

v_gene: TRBV19
d_gene: NA
j_gene: TRBJ2-2
len: 16
abundance: few
CDR3nt: TGTGCCAGTAAGGCTTGGCAAGCCAAGAACACCGGGGAGCTGTTTTTT
CDR3aa: CASKAWQAKNTGELFF

v_gene: TRBV5-1
d_gene: TRBD2
j_gene: TRBJ2-3
len: 16
abundance: NA
CDR3nt: TGCGCCAGCAGCTTAGACCAGCGGGGGGGCACAGATACGCAGTATTTT
CDR3aa: CASSLDQRGGTDTQYF

v_gene: TRBV11-2
d_gene: TRBD2
j_gene: TRBJ2-5
len: 18
abundance: few
CDR3nt: TGTGCCAGCAGCCTTTCGGAGACTAGCGGGGTTTGGGGAGAGACCCAGTACTTC
CDR3aa: CASSLSETSGVWGETQYF

v_gene: TRBV12-3/TRBV12-4
d_gene: NA
j_gene: TRBJ2-7
len: 13
abundance: few
CDR3nt: TGTGCCAGCAGTGGTCAGCGGGTCTACGAGCAGTACTTC
CDR3aa: CASSGQRVYEQYF

v_gene: TRBV5-6
d_gene: NA
j_gene: TRBJ2-5
len: 14
abundance: few
CDR3nt: TGTGCCAGCAGCTTTGGAATCCTCCAAGAGACCCAGTACTTC
CDR3aa: CASSFGILQETQYF

v_gene: TRBV5-1
d_gene: TRBD2
j_gene: TRBJ2-3
len: 19
abundance: few
CDR3nt: TGCGCCAGCACCCCCCGGTGGGGTAGCGGGGTTTTAAGCACAGATACGCAGTATTTT
CDR3aa: CASTPRWGSGVLSTDTQYF

v_gene: TRBV20-1
d_gene: NA
j_gene: TRBJ2-5
len: 12
abundance: NA
CDR3nt: TGCAGCGCCCGAGCCCCTAGCGAGACCCAGTACTTC
CDR3aa: CSARAPSETQYF

v_gene: TRBV18
d_gene: NA
j_gene: TRBJ2-3
len: 15
abundance: many
CDR3nt: TGTGCCAGCTCGTTCTCAGTTATTAGCACAGATACGCAGTATTTT
CDR3aa: CASSFSVISTDTQYF

v_gene: TRBV4-3
d_gene: NA
j_gene: TRBJ2-5
len: 15
abundance: many
CDR3nt: TGCGCCAGCAGCCAAGAGGGGGAAAGGGCGGAGACCCAGTACTTC
CDR3aa: CASSQEGERAETQYF

v_gene: TRBV12-5
d_gene: TRBD1
j_gene: TRBJ1-2
len: 13
abundance: many
CDR3nt: TGTGCTAGTGGTCCCGGACAGGGGTATGGCTACACCTTC
CDR3aa: CASGPGQGYGYTF

v_gene: TRBV28
d_gene: NA
j_gene: TRBJ1-3
len: 14
abundance: few
CDR3nt: TGTGCCAGCCAGGGAGGGCAATTTGGAAACACCATATATTTT
CDR3aa: CASQGGQFGNTIYF

v_gene: TRBV4-3
d_gene: NA
j_gene: TRBJ1-4
len: 14
abundance: NA
CDR3nt: TGCGCCAGCAGCCAAGATGAGGCCAGGGAAAAACTGTTTTTT
CDR3aa: CASSQDEAREKLFF

v_gene: TRBV18
d_gene: NA
j_gene: TRBJ1-2
len: 15
abundance: NA
CDR3nt: TGTGCCAGCTCACCACTGTCGGGGGAGCACCGTGGCTACACCTTC
CDR3aa: CASSPLSGEHRGYTF

v_gene: TRBV29-1
d_gene: NA
j_gene: TRBJ2-7
len: 13
abundance: NA
CDR3nt: TGCAGCGTTGCACAGGTTCTAACCTACGAGCAGTACTTC
CDR3aa: CSVAQVLTYEQYF

v_gene: TRBV7-6
d_gene: NA
j_gene: TRBJ2-3
len: 14
abundance: few
CDR3nt: TGTGCCTCAGGCGTATTGGAGTCCACAGATACGCAGTATTTT
CDR3aa: CASGVLESTDTQYF

v_gene: TRBV7-3
d_gene: NA
j_gene: TRBJ2-2
len: 15
abundance: NA
CDR3nt: NA
CDR3aa: CASSPPALTPGSCFF

v_gene: TRBV6-2/TRBV6-3
d_gene: NA
j_gene: TRBJ2-7
len: 14
abundance: NA
CDR3nt: TGTGCCAGCATCCCCACAGCGGCGACCTACGAGCAGTACTTC
CDR3aa: CASIPTAATYEQYF

v_gene: TRBV7-2
d_gene: NA
j_gene: TRBJ2-3
len: 14
abundance: NA
CDR3nt: TGTGCCAGCAGCTTAGGTCTGGGGGTGGATACGCAGTATTTT
CDR3aa: CASSLGLGVDTQYF

v_gene: TRBV2
d_gene: TRBD1
j_gene: TRBJ1-5
len: 15
abundance: NA
CDR3nt: TGTGCCACCCGGGGGACAGGGGTGGGCAATCAGCCCCAGCATTTT
CDR3aa: CATRGTGVGNQPQHF

v_gene: TRBV11-1
d_gene: NA
j_gene: TRBJ1-1
len: 15
abundance: NA
CDR3nt: TGTGCCAGCAGCATACCGGGGGGGGCGAACACTGAAGCTTTCTTT
CDR3aa: CASSIPGGANTEAFF

v_gene: TRBV20-1
d_gene: TRBD1
j_gene: TRBJ2-5
len: 15
abundance: few
CDR3nt: TGCAGTGCTTGGGGGCAGGGGGCGCGAGTCGGTGACCAGTACTTC
CDR3aa: CSAWGQGARVGDQYF

v_gene: TRBV28
d_gene: NA
j_gene: TRBJ2-4
len: 14
abundance: few
CDR3nt: TGTGCCAGCAGTTTGCAGGGAACCCCAAACATTCAGTACTTC
CDR3aa: CASSLQGTPNIQYF

v_gene: TRBV4-2
d_gene: TRBD2
j_gene: TRBJ2-5
len: 15
abundance: NA
CDR3nt: TGTGCCAGCAGCGTAAGAACTAGCGGTGAAGAGACCCAGTACTTC
CDR3aa: CASSVRTSGEETQYF

v_gene: TRBV10-2
d_gene: NA
j_gene: TRBJ2-7
len: 13
abundance: few
CDR3nt: TGCGCCACCCTCCGACCAGGGCTCTACGAGCAGTACTTC
CDR3aa: CATLRPGLYEQYF

v_gene: TRBV15
d_gene: TRBD1
j_gene: TRBJ2-3
len: 17
abundance: few
CDR3nt: TGTGCCACCAGCGCTCAAACGGGACAGGGGACCACAGATACGCAGTATTTT
CDR3aa: CATSAQTGQGTTDTQYF

v_gene: TRBV5-4
d_gene: TRBD1
j_gene: TRBJ2-3
len: 16
abundance: NA
CDR3nt: TGTGCCAGCAGCAAAAAGACAGGGGGTTACGAAGATACGCAGTATTTT
CDR3aa: CASSKKTGGYEDTQYF

v_gene: TRBV12-3/TRBV12-4
d_gene: NA
j_gene: TRBJ2-5
len: 14
abundance: few
CDR3nt: TGTGCCAGCAGTCTCTCGTTCGGACAAGAGACCCAGTACTTC
CDR3aa: CASSLSFGQETQYF

v_gene: TRBV4-2
d_gene: NA
j_gene: TRBJ1-1
len: 16
abundance: NA
CDR3nt: TGTGCCAGCAGCCTAGGGAGAGGAGGGGCACGGACTGAAGCTTTCTTT
CDR3aa: CASSLGRGGARTEAFF

v_gene: TRBV18
d_gene: NA
j_gene: TRBJ1-1
len: 13
abundance: NA
CDR3nt: TGTGCCAGCTCACCACCGGAGAACACTGAAGCTTTCTTT
CDR3aa: CASSPPENTEAFF

v_gene: TRBV30
d_gene: TRBD2
j_gene: TRBJ2-5
len: 14
abundance: NA
CDR3nt: TGTGCCTGGAGTGTAGTGGTTCCGGGAGGGACCCAGTACTTC
CDR3aa: CAWSVVVPGGTQYF

v_gene: TRBV5-1
d_gene: NA
j_gene: TRBJ2-3
len: 15
abundance: few
CDR3nt: TGCGCCAGCAGCTTAACAGGGCCGATAGGAGATACGCAGTATTTT
CDR3aa: CASSLTGPIGDTQYF

v_gene: TRBV7-9
d_gene: NA
j_gene: TRBJ2-7
len: 15
abundance: few
CDR3nt: TGTGCCAGCAGCCGCGACGGGGCAGGATCCTACGAGCAGTACTTC
CDR3aa: CASSRDGAGSYEQYF

v_gene: TRBV29-1
d_gene: NA
j_gene: TRBJ2-4
len: 11
abundance: many
CDR3nt: TGCAGAAGCGGGTCCAAAAACATTCAGTACTTC
CDR3aa: CRSGSKNIQYF

v_gene: TRBV20-1
d_gene: NA
j_gene: TRBJ1-5
len: 16
abundance: many
CDR3nt: TGCAGTGCCAAGTCTAGTACCCCGCAGGCCTATCAGCCCCAGCATTTT
CDR3aa: CSAKSSTPQAYQPQHF

v_gene: TRBV4-2
d_gene: NA
j_gene: TRBJ1-2
len: 14
abundance: NA
CDR3nt: TGTGCCAGCAGCCAAGATGAGGGAACGGATGGCTACACCTTC
CDR3aa: CASSQDEGTDGYTF

v_gene: TRBV12-3/TRBV12-4
d_gene: NA
j_gene: TRBJ2-5
len: 14
abundance: NA
CDR3nt: TGTGCCAGCAGTTTACTTCCACAGGAAGAGACCCAGTACTTC
CDR3aa: CASSLLPQEETQYF